The T cell receptor (beta chain) described here comes from a study of blood T cell repertoires in COVID-19. On the study more broadly: Some COVID-19 samples were acute and others convalescent; all came from the United States, Italy and Spain. Nucleic acid was either cDNA or gDNA, and it came from T cells, B-cell-depleted T cells, or PBMCs.

In the authors' workflow: Amplifying reference gene primers gave estimates of nucleated cell counts. Profiling relied on immunoSEQ multiplex PCR, and the TCRdb table lists in-frame clones only, not all of them. That table is the source of V, J and clone size, and D and trimming were worked out from the DNA. The repertoire holds 38,000 or so clones, with approximately 80% as singletons. The CDR3 is made up of 13 amino acids. The V end lost 0 bases, the J end lost 9 bases, and 9 bases lay between the germline ends. Germline CDR1 and CDR2: MNHEY and SVGEGT. Sequenced: peripheral blood. V usage is TRBV6-2 or TRBV6-3 and J usage is TRBJ2-4; D is uncertain. The TCR was taken from a human donor in a cohort sampled during active or convalescent COVID-19. The donor label of this sample is uncertain. The CDR3 spells CASSYSIYSIQYF. The CDR3 coding sequence is TGTGCCAGCAGTTACTCGATTTACAGCATTCAGTACTTC.